The clone carrying this T cell receptor beta chain is a singleton in its sample. Source study methods: How many nucleated cells were present was estimated from reference gene primer amplification. TCRdb keeps only in-frame clones here, not all; method: immunoSEQ multiplex PCR. V, J and clone size were drawn from that table, and D and trimming were deduced from the DNA. The sample holds 150,000 to 200,000 clones; approximately 90% are singletons and the top ten take 1.5% to 2%. This specimen comes from a study of blood T cell repertoires in COVID-19. Study context: Samples of COVID-19 (acute and convalescent) were obtained from the United States, Italy and Spain. The analysed material was cDNA or gDNA that came from T cells, B-cell-depleted T cells, or PBMCs.

Sequenced input: peripheral blood. The receptor was isolated from a man aged 18 to 29 who had recovered from COVID-19.

For the CDR3, the DNA is TGTGCCAGCAGTCAAACTAACTATGGCTACACCTTC. It translates to CASSQTNYGYTF. This chain connects TRBV12-3 or TRBV12-4 to TRBJ1-2; D remains ambiguous. The germline V and J ends were trimmed by 5 bases and 0 bases, with 4 bases remaining between them. CDR3 size: 12 residues.